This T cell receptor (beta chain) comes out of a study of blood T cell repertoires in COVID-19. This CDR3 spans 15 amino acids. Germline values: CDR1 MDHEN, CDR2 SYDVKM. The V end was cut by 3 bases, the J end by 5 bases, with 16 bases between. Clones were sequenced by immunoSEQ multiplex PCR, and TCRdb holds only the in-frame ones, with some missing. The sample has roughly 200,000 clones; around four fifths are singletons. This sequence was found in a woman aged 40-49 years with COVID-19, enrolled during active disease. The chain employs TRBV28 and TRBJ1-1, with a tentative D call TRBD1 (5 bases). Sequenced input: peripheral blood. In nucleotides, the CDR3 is TGTGCCAGCAGTTTCTCCTTGGGGGGTCGGACTGAAGCTTTCTTT. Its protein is CASSFSLGGRTEAFF. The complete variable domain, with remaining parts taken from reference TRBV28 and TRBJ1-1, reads DVKVTQSSRYLVKRTGEKVFLECVQDMDHENMFWYRQDPGLGLRLIYFSYDVKMKEKGDIPEGYSVSREKKERFSLILESASTNQTSMYLCASSFSLGGRTEAFFGQGTRLTVV.